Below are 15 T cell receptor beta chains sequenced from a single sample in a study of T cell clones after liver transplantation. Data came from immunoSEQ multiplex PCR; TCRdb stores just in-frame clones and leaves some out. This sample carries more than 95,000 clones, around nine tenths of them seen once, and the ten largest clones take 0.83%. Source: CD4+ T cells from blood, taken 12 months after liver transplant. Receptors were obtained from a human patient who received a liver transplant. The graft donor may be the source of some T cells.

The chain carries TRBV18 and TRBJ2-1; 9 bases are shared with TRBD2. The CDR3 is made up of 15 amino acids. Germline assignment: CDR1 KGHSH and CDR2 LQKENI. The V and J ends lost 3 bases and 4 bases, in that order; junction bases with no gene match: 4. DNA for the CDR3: TGTGCCAGCTCACCGATTAGCGGGGGTTACAATGAGCAGTTCTTC. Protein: CASSPISGGYNEQFF.

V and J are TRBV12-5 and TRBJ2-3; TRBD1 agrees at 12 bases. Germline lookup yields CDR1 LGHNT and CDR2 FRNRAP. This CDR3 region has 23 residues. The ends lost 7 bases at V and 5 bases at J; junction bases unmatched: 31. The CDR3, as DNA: TGTGCTAGTGCCGTGACAGGGGCTCTTAACATTGTGGGGACAGGGGGCGCAGTAGATACGCAGTATTTT. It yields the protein CASAVTGALNIVGTGGAVDTQYF.

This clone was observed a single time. The CDR3 DNA sequence: TGTGCCAGTAGTTCCCGTACAGCGGGAGACTACGAGCAGTACTTC. Translation: CASSSRTAGDYEQYF. V usage is TRBV19 and J usage is TRBJ2-7; TRBD2 matches 8 bases. This CDR3 contains 15 residues. Germline V lookup: CDR1 LNHDA, CDR2 SQIVND (reference sequence). V lost 5 bases, J lost 3 bases, and 9 bases stayed unmatched. Complete variable domain (other parts from reference TRBV19 and TRBJ2-7): DGGITQSPKYLFRKEGQNVTLSCEQNLNHDAMYWYRQDPGQGLRLIYYSQIVNDFQKGDIAEGYSVSREKKESFPLTVTSAQKNPTAFYLCASSSRTAGDYEQYFGPGTRLTVT.

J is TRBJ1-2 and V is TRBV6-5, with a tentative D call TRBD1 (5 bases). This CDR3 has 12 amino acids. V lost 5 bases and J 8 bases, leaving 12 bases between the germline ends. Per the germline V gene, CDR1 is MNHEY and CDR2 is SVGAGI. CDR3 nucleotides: TGTGCCAGCAGTCGAGGGGCAAGCGGCTACACCTTC. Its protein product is CASSRGASGYTF.

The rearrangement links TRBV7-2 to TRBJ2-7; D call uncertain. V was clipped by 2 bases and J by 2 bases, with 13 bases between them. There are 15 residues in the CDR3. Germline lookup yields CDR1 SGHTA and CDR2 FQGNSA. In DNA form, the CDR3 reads TGTGCCAGCAGCTTAACTGGCCCCTACCCCTACGAGCAGTACTTC. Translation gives CASSLTGPYPYEQYF. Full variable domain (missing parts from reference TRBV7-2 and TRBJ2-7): GAGVSQSPSNKVTEKGKDVELRCDPISGHTALYWYRQSLGQGLEFLIYFQGNSAPDKSGLPSDRFSAERTGGSVSTLTIQRTQQEDSAVYLCASSLTGPYPYEQYFGPGTRLTVT.

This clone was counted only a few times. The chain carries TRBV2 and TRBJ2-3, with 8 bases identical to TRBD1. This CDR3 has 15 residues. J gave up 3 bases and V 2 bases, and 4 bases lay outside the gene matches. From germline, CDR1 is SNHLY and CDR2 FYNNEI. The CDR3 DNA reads TGTGCCAGCAGTGAAATCCAGGGGGCTACAGATACGCAGTATTTT. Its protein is CASSEIQGATDTQYF.

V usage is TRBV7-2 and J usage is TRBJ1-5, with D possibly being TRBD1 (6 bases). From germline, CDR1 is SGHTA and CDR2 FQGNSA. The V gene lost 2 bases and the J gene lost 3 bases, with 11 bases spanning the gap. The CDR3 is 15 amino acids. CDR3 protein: CASSLFRGVNQPQHF. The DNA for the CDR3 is TGTGCCAGCAGCTTATTCAGGGGCGTCAATCAGCCCCAGCATTTT.

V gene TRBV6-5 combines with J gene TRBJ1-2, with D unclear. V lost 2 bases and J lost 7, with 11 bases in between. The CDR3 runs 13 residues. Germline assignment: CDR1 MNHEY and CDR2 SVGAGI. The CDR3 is CASSYAGKRGYTF. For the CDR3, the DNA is TGTGCCAGCAGTTACGCGGGAAAGCGTGGCTACACCTTC.

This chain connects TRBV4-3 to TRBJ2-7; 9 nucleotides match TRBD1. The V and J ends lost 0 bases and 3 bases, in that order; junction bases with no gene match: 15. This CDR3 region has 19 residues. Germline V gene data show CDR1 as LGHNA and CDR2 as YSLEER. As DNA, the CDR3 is TGCGCCAGCAGCCAAGATTCCAGATTCGACGGACAGGGGCTCTACGAGCAGTACTTC. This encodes CASSQDSRFDGQGLYEQYF.

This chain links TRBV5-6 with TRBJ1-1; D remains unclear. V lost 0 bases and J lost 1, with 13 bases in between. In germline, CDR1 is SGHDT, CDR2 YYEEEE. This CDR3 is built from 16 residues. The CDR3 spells CASSLGPPQPNTEAFF. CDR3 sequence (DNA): TGTGCCAGCAGCTTGGGGCCCCCTCAACCGAACACTGAAGCTTTCTTT.

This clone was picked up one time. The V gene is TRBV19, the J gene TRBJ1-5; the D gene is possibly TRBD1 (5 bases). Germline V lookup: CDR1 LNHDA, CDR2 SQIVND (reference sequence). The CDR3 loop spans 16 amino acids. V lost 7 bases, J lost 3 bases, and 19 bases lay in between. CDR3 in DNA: TGTGCCAGTACCCGAGGGTGGCAGGGAAACAATCAGCCCCAGCATTTT. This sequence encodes CASTRGWQGNNQPQHF. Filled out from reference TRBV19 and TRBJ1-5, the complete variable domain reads DGGITQSPKYLFRKEGQNVTLSCEQNLNHDAMYWYRQDPGQGLRLIYYSQIVNDFQKGDIAEGYSVSREKKESFPLTVTSAQKNPTAFYLCASTRGWQGNNQPQHFGDGTRLSIL.

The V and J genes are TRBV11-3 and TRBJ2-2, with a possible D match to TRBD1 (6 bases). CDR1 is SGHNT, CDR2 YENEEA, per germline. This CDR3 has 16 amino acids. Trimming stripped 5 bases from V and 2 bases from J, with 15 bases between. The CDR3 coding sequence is TGTGCCAGCAGCCTGACTTGGGGGCTAAACACCGGGGAGCTGTTTTTT. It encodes CASSLTWGLNTGELFF.

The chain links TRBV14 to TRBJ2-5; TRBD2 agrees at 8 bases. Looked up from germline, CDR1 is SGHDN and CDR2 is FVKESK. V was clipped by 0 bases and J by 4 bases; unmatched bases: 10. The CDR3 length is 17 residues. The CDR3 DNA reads TGTGCCAGCAGCCAAGATCCGAACGGGAGGGCCCGAGAGACCCAGTACTTC. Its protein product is CASSQDPNGRARETQYF.

CDR3 DNA: TGTGCCAGCTCACCATATCGACCGGCATCGTACGAGCAGTACTTC. Translating gives CASSPYRPASYEQYF. The chain combines TRBV18 with TRBJ2-7; D call uncertain. Looked up from germline, CDR1 is KGHSH and CDR2 is LQKENI. The CDR3 consists of 15 residues. V gave up 2 bases and J gave up 4 bases, with 15 bases separating them.

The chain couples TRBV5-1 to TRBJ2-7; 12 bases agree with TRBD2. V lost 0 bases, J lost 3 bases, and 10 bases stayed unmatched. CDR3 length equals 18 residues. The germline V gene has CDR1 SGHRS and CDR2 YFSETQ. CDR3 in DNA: TGCGCCAGCAGCTTGGGCCTCCGACTAGCGGGAGTGAACTACGAGCAGTACTTC. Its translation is CASSLGLRLAGVNYEQYF.